This TCR beta chain was obtained from a study of molecular identifiers for immune sequencing clone quantification. Broader study findings: Spike-in Jurkat TCR RNA from a single cell reportedly registered among approximately 900,000 naive cells.

TCRdb ran MiXCR on the PCR reads and lists one entry per CDR3 protein. The data contain tens of thousands of distinct CDR3 sequences, roughly 19% of them singletons. This clonotype was seen ten or more times. Its specificity is not known. V lost 0 bases to trimming and J lost 6 bases; unmatched junction nucleotides: 10. The CDR3 has 16 residues. CDR1 SGHDT and CDR2 YYEEEE come from the germline V gene. The rearrangement joins TRBV5-6 to TRBJ1-1; 8 bases map to TRBD1. The TCR was taken from a human donor in good health. Some libraries in this study had Jurkat cell RNA spiked in. The source material was naive CD8+ T cells from blood, with Jurkat cell RNA spiked in. Subset reported: FACS-sorted CD8+CD4-CCR7+CD45RA+ naive T cells. The CDR3 DNA reads TGTGCCAGCAGCTTGGTGGGACAGGAGGCTGGAGCTGAAGCTTTCTTT. This codes for CASSLVGQEAGAEAFF.